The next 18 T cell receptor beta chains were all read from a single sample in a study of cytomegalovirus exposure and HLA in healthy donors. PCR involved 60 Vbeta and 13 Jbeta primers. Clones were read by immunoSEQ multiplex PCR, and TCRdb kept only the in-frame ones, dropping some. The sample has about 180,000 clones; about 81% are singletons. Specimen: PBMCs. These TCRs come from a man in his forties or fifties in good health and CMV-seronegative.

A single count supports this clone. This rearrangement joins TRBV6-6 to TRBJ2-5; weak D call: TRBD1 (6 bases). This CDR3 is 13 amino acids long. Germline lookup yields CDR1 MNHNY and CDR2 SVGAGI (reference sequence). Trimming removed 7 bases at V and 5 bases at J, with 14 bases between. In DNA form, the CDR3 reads TGTGCCAGCATCTCAGGGGTCCGGGAGACCCAGTACTTC. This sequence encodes CASISGVRETQYF.

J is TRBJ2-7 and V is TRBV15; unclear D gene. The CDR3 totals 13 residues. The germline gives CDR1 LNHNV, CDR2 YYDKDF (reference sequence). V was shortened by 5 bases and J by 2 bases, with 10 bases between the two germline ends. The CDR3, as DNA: TGTGCCACCAGCCCGTCGACTCCCTACGAGCAGTACTTC. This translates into CATSPSTPYEQYF.

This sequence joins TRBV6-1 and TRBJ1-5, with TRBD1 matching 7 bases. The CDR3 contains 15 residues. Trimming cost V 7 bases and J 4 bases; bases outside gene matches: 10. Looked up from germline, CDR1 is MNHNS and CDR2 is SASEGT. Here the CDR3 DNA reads TGTGCCAGCATCAGTCAGCCACAGGGGAATCAGCCCCAGCATTTT. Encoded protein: CASISQPQGNQPQHF.

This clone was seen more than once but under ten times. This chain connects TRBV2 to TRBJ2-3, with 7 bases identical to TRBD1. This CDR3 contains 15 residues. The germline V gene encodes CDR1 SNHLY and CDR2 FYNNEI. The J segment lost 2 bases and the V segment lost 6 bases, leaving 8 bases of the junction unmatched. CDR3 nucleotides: TGTGCCAGCAGGATACAGGGGAGTTTCACAGATACGCAGTATTTT. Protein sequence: CASRIQGSFTDTQYF.

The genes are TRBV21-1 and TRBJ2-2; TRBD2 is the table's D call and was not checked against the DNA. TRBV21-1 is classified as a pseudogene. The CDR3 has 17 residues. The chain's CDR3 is CASSGTSGRSNTGELFF. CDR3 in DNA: TGTGCCAGCAGCGGAACTAGCGGGAGATCGAACACCGGGGAGCTGTTTTTT.

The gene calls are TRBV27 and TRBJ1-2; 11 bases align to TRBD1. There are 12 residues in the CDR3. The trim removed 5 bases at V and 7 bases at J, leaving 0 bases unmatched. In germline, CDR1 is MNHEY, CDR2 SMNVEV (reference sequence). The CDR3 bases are TGTGCCAGCAGTGGACAGGGGGCTGGCTACACCTTC. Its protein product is CASSGQGAGYTF.

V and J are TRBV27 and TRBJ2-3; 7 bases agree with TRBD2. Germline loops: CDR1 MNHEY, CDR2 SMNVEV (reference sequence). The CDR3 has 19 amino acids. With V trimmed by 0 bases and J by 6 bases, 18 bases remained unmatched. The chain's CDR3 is CASSLSNRLLARVGDTQYF. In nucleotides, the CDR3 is TGTGCCAGCAGTTTATCTAACCGCCTACTAGCGCGGGTTGGGGATACGCAGTATTTT.

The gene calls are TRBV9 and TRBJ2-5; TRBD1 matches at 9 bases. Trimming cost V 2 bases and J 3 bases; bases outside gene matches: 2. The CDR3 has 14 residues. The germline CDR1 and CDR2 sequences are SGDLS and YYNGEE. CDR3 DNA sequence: TGTGCCAGCAGCGTCGGGACAGGGAAAGAGACCCAGTACTTC. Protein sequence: CASSVGTGKETQYF.

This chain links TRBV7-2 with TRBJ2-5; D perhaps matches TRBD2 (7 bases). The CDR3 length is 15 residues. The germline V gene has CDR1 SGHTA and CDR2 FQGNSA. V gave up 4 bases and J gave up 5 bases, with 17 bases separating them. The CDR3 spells CASSYPRGAGETQYF. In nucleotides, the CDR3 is TGTGCCAGCAGCTACCCCCGGGGGGCGGGGGAGACCCAGTACTTC.

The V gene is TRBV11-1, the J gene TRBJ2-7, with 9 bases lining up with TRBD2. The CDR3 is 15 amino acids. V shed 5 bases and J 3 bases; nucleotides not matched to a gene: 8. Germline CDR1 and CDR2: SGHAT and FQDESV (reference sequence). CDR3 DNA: TGTGCCAGCAGCCAAGGAAGCGGGGGGTTCTACGAGCAGTACTTC. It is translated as CASSQGSGGFYEQYF.

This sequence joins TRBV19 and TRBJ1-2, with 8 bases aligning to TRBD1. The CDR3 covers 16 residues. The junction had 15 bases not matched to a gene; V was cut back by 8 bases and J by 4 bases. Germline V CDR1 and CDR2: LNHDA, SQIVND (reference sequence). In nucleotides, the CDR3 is TGTGCCAGTGGCTTAGTCCGACAGGGGACGATCTATGGCTACACCTTC. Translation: CASGLVRQGTIYGYTF.

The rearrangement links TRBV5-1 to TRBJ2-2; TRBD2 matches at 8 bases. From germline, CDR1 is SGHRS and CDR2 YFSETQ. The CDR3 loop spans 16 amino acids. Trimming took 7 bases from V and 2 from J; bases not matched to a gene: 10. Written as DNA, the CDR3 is TGCGCCAGCTATTTAACTAGCGGCGTAAACACCGGGGAGCTGTTTTTT. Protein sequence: CASYLTSGVNTGELFF. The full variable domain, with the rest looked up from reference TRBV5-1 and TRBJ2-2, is KAGVTQTPRYLIKTRGQQVTLSCSPISGHRSVSWYQQTPGQGLQFLFEYFSETQRNKGNFPGRFSGRQFSNSRSEMNVSTLELGDSALYLCASYLTSGVNTGELFFGEGSRLTVL.

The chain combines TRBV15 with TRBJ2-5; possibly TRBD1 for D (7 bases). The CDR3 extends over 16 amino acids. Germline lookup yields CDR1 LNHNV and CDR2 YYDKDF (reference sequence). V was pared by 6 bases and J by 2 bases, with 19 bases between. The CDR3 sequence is CATRGGRDSYQETQYF. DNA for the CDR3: TGTGCCACCAGGGGGGGACGGGACAGCTATCAAGAGACCCAGTACTTC.

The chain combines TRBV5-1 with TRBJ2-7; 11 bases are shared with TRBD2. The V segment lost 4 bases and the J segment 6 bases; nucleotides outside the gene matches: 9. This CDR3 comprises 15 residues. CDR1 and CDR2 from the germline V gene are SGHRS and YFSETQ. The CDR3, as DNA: TGCGCCAGCAGCCGACCGGGACTAGCGGAATCCGAGCAGTACTTC. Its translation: CASSRPGLAESEQYF.

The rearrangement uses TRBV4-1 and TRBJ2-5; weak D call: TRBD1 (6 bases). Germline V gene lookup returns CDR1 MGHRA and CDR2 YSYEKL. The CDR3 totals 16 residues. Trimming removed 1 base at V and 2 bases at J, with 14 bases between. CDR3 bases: TGCGCCAGCAGCCAAGCCCTGACAGGACGGCAAGAGACCCAGTACTTC. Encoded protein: CASSQALTGRQETQYF.

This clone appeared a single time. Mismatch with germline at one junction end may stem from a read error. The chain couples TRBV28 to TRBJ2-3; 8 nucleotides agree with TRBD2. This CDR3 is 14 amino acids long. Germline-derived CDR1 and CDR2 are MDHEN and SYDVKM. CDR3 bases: TGTGCCAGCAGTTTAAGCGGGAGCATAGATACGCAGTATTTT. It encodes CASSLSGSIDTQYF.

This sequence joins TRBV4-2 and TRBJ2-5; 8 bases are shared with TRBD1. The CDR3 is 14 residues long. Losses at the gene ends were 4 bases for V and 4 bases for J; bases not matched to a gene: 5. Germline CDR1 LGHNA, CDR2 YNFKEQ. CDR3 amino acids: CASSPGTGGETQYF. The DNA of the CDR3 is TGTGCCAGCAGCCCGGGGACAGGTGGAGAGACCCAGTACTTC.

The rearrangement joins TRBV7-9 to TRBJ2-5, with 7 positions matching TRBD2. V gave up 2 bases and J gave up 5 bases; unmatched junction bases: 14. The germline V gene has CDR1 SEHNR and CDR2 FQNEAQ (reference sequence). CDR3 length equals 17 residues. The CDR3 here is CASSLSLGLADRETQYF. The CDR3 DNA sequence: TGTGCCAGCAGCTTAAGCCTCGGGCTAGCGGATCGGGAGACCCAGTACTTC. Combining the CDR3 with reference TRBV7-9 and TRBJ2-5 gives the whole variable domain DTGVSQNPRHKITKRGQNVTFRCDPISEHNRLYWYRQTLGQGPEFLTYFQNEAQLEKSRLLSDRFSAERPKGSFSTLEIQRTEQGDSAMYLCASSLSLGLADRETQYFGPGTRLLVL.